Presented here are 22 T cell receptor beta chains from one specimen sequenced in a study of glioma-infiltrating T cells after dendritic cell vaccination. Indicated time point: after dendritic cell vaccination, including at tumor progression/relapse. Data came from immunoSEQ multiplex PCR; TCRdb stores just in-frame clones and leaves some out. The sample shows fewer than 65,000 clones, around nine tenths of them seen only once. Source: blood, taken after dendritic cell vaccination. The receptors originated from a human donor with glioblastoma.

This clone appeared once. The chain links TRBV29-1 to TRBJ1-3, with D unresolved. Trimming shortened V by 6 bases and J by 2 bases, and 11 bases separated the two germline ends. The CDR3 has 13 residues. The germline gives CDR1 SQVTM, CDR2 ANQGSEA. CDR3 sequence: CSVARFAGNTIYF. The CDR3 DNA reads as TGCAGCGTCGCCAGGTTTGCTGGAAACACCATATATTTT.

The chain recombines TRBV5-4 with TRBJ1-1; a possible D gene is TRBD1 (6 bases). Germline lookup yields CDR1 SGHNT and CDR2 YYREEE (reference sequence). The CDR3 sequence is 15 residues long. V lost 3 bases to trimming and J lost 3 bases, with 15 bases between them. The CDR3 here is CASSWRQGLDTEAFF. DNA of the CDR3: TGTGCCAGCAGCTGGAGGCAGGGGCTCGACACTGAAGCTTTCTTT.

The chain uses TRBV4-1 and TRBJ2-1; tentatively, D is TRBD2 (6 bases). Per germline, CDR1 MGHRA and CDR2 YSYEKL. CDR3 length: 16 residues. The V and J ends lost 4 bases and 0 bases respectively, with 13 bases between them. As DNA, the CDR3 is TGCGCCAGCAGCCCGCTCGGACTAAGCTCCTACAATGAGCAGTTCTTC. It specifies CASSPLGLSSYNEQFF.

The chain couples TRBV7-2 to TRBJ1-1; a weak D match, TRBD1 (5 bases). Germline V gene data show CDR1 as SGHTA and CDR2 as FQGNSA. Trimming stripped 1 base from V and 8 bases from J, with 17 bases between. The CDR3 is 15 amino acids. DNA for the CDR3: TGTGCCAGCAGCTTAGGGGGGAGGGCTAGCGTAGAAGCTTTCTTT. This codes for CASSLGGRASVEAFF.

The rearrangement uses TRBV5-6 and TRBJ1-1, with D maybe TRBD1 (6 bases). The V gene lost 3 bases and the J gene lost 1 base, with 10 bases spanning the gap. The CDR3 spans 14 residues. CDR1 is SGHDT, CDR2 YYEEEE, per germline. As DNA, the CDR3 is TGTGCCAGCAGCTCAACAGGGCCGAACACTGAAGCTTTCTTT. Its translation: CASSSTGPNTEAFF.

The CDR3, as DNA: TGCGCCAGCAGCTTGGCCTTTGGGACTCTTAAAGGGGCCAAAAACATTCAGTACTTC. Protein product: CASSLAFGTLKGAKNIQYF. The gene calls are TRBV5-1 and TRBJ2-4; a weak D match, TRBD2 (6 bases). The CDR3 has 19 amino acids. Germline CDR1 SGHRS, CDR2 YFSETQ. The V end was cut by 0 bases, the J end by 1 base, with 20 bases between.

J is TRBJ1-5 and V is TRBV4-1; 7 bases align to TRBD1. This CDR3 is built from 18 residues. Germline V gene sequence: CDR1 MGHRA, CDR2 YSYEKL. V lost 2 bases and J lost 0; bases outside the gene matches: 10. The CDR3 region is CASSQPAGGSYSNQPQHF. The CDR3 DNA reads as TGCGCCAGCAGCCAACCTGCAGGGGGTAGCTATAGCAATCAGCCCCAGCATTTT.

This chain joins TRBV4-3 and TRBJ2-1; D is perhaps TRBD2 (5 bases). In germline, CDR1 is LGHNA, CDR2 YSLEER. The CDR3 has 16 residues. V was clipped by 4 bases and J by 4 bases, with 17 bases between them. The CDR3 sequence: CASSLERALGYNEQFF. The CDR3 nucleotides read TGCGCCAGCAGCCTAGAGAGGGCCCTCGGGTACAATGAGCAGTTCTTC.

J is TRBJ1-3 and V is TRBV7-9; D unresolved. Germline V lookup: CDR1 SEHNR, CDR2 FQNEAQ (reference sequence). This CDR3 has 14 amino acids. Trimming left V 8 bases short and J 0 bases short, with 11 bases between. CDR3 in amino acids: CASDLRSSGNTIYF. As DNA, the CDR3 is TGTGCCAGCGATCTTCGGAGCTCTGGAAACACCATATATTTT.

Points on this clone: The junction and the germline gene differ at one end; a read error may be behind it. The gene calls are TRBV13 and TRBJ2-5; 12 nucleotides match TRBD2. Germline-derived CDR1 and CDR2 are PRHDT and FYEKMQ (reference sequence). The CDR3 runs 15 residues. In DNA form, the CDR3 reads TGTGCCAGCAGCGTAGGACTAGCGGGACAGGAGACCCAGTACTTC. Translation: CASSVGLAGQETQYF.

The rearrangement links TRBV11-2 to TRBJ2-1; 9 nucleotides align to TRBD2. CDR1 and CDR2 from the germline V gene are SGHAT and FQNNGV. The CDR3 consists of 17 residues. V dropped 6 bases and J dropped 1; count of bases not matched to a gene: 10. The CDR3 DNA follows: TGTGCCAGCAGTCTAGTCCCCCTAGCGGGGTCCTACAATGAGCAGTTCTTC. Its protein product is CASSLVPLAGSYNEQFF.

This clone has only one observation. The V and J genes are TRBV6-1 and TRBJ1-5, with D hard to call. Per the germline V gene, CDR1 is MNHNS and CDR2 is SASEGT. CDR3 length equals 14 residues. Trimming pared 6 bases from V and 5 bases from J, leaving 14 bases between. The CDR3 DNA is TGTGCCAGCAGCAACCCAAACCGGGATCAGCCCCAGCATTTT. Protein sequence: CASSNPNRDQPQHF.

This rearrangement joins TRBV19 to TRBJ2-1, with D possibly matching TRBD1 (7 bases). The V and J ends lost 6 bases and 6 bases respectively, with 15 bases between them. CDR3 length: 14 residues. Germline V gene data show CDR1 as LNHDA and CDR2 as SQIVND (reference sequence). CDR3 region: CASRRSEGANEQFF. CDR3 coding DNA: TGTGCCAGTAGGCGGTCGGAGGGGGCCAATGAGCAGTTCTTC.

This clone has more than one count but fewer than ten. The chain uses TRBV29-1 and TRBJ2-3; D might be TRBD1 (5 bases). The length of the CDR3 is 15 residues. Trimming pared 1 base from V and 0 bases from J, leaving 11 bases between. Germline CDR1 and CDR2: SQVTM and ANQGSEA. CDR3 loop: CSVEVRDYSTDTQYF. For the CDR3, the DNA is TGCAGCGTTGAAGTCAGGGATTATAGCACAGATACGCAGTATTTT.

This chain joins TRBV5-6 and TRBJ1-2; unclear D gene. Germline CDR1 reads SGHDT; CDR2 reads YYEEEE. The CDR3 length is 14 residues. The V and J ends lost 5 bases and 2 bases respectively, with 13 bases between them. The CDR3 loop reads CASSSGSRNYGYTF. In DNA, the CDR3 is TGTGCCAGCAGTTCGGGATCCAGGAACTATGGCTACACCTTC.

V and J are TRBV30 and TRBJ1-2; 8 bases match TRBD1. Per the germline V gene, CDR1 is GTSNPN and CDR2 is SVGIG (reference sequence). Trimming cost V 1 base and J 7 bases; bases outside gene matches: 11. The CDR3 length is 15 residues. The CDR3 DNA reads as TGTGCCTGGAGTGCCAGGCGCCAGGGGGCGTCTGGCTACACCTTC. It specifies CAWSARRQGASGYTF.

The V and J genes are TRBV4-3 and TRBJ2-3; tentatively, D is TRBD2 (6 bases). Per germline, CDR1 LGHNA and CDR2 YSLEER. V lost 4 bases to trimming and J lost 2 bases, with 7 bases between them. CDR3 length: 13 residues. For the CDR3, the DNA is TGCGCCAGCAGCCGGGGGGACACAGATACGCAGTATTTT. It is translated as CASSRGDTDTQYF.

The CDR3 protein is CASSYSGQGATDTQYF. The CDR3 nucleotides are TGTGCCAGCAGTTATTCGGGACAGGGAGCCACAGATACGCAGTATTTT. The chain couples TRBV6-5 to TRBJ2-3, with 9 bases lining up with TRBD1. This CDR3 has 16 amino acids. Germline V gives CDR1 MNHEY, CDR2 SVGAGI. V was clipped by 3 bases and J by 2 bases; unmatched bases: 6.

The chain recombines TRBV6-1 with TRBJ1-2, with D unclear. CDR3 length equals 13 residues. V gave up 7 bases and J gave up 6 bases, with 15 bases separating them. Germline CDR1 reads MNHNS; CDR2 reads SASEGT. Written as DNA, the CDR3 is TGTGCCAGCACCTTCGGGTTCTCGGATGGCTACACCTTC. This codes for CASTFGFSDGYTF.

The CDR3 DNA reads as TGTGCCAGCAGCTTACTTTTATTCAATCAGCCCCAGCATTTT. This translates into CASSLLLFNQPQHF. This rearrangement joins TRBV7-2 to TRBJ1-5; D unresolved. This CDR3 is 14 amino acids long. V was pared by 2 bases and J by 3 bases, with 8 bases between. Per germline, CDR1 SGHTA and CDR2 FQGNSA.

The genes are TRBV4-2 and TRBJ2-7; 7 bases align to TRBD1. Losses at the gene ends were 1 base for V and 0 bases for J; bases not matched to a gene: 3. Looked up from germline, CDR1 is LGHNA and CDR2 is YNFKEQ. The CDR3 is 15 amino acids. This CDR3 reads CASSQARDSSYEQYF. CDR3 DNA: TGTGCCAGCAGCCAAGCGAGGGACAGCTCCTACGAGCAGTACTTC.

This chain links TRBV30 with TRBJ2-7; weak D call: TRBD1 (5 bases). This CDR3 is built from 14 residues. Germline V lookup: CDR1 GTSNPN, CDR2 SVGIG (reference sequence). Deletions cut 0 bases from V and 6 bases from J, with 15 bases between. The CDR3 bases are TGTGCCTGGAGTGTAGGGCAGGGTTGGCGCGAGCAGTACTTC. Amino acids: CAWSVGQGWREQYF.